Presented here are 19 T cell receptor beta chains from one specimen sequenced in a study of T cell repertoires in cytomegalovirus infection. TCRdb passed the reads through MiXCR, listing each CDR3 protein once. Among approximately 630,000 distinct CDR3 sequences listed, roughly a quarter were seen once. Sequenced sample: CD8+ T cells from PBMCs. The receptors here all came from a human donor in good health (CMV status not recorded). Some clones in this sample may be carry-over from other donors' samples.

This clonotype turned up a few times. The J gene is TRBJ1-1, the V gene TRBV28; D unclear. The CDR3 spans 14 residues. The germline V gene has CDR1 MDHEN and CDR2 SYDVKM. V lost 7 bases and J lost 1, with 13 bases in between. The CDR3 loop reads CASTLPQENTEAFF. In DNA form, the CDR3 reads TGTGCCAGCACCCTCCCCCAGGAGAACACTGAAGCTTTCTTT. Full variable domain (outside the CDR3, taken from reference TRBV28 and TRBJ1-1): DVKVTQSSRYLVKRTGEKVFLECVQDMDHENMFWYRQDPGLGLRLIYFSYDVKMKEKGDIPEGYSVSREKKERFSLILESASTNQTSMYLCASTLPQENTEAFFGQGTRLTVV.

The chain combines TRBV20-1 with TRBJ2-7, with a weak D call TRBD1 (5 bases). The length of the CDR3 is 18 residues. Germline CDR1 DFQATT, CDR2 SNEGSKA (reference sequence). The CDR3 loop reads CSASSDLDGQGNFYEQYV. The DNA of the CDR3 is TGCAGCGCTAGTAGTGACCTGGATGGGCAGGGAAATTTCTACGAGCAGTACGTC.

The chain joins TRBV29-1 to TRBJ1-2; D not certain. The germline V gene has CDR1 SQVTM and CDR2 ANQGSEA. The V and J ends lost 0 bases and 4 bases respectively, with 6 bases between them. The CDR3 loop spans 12 amino acids. The CDR3 loop is CSVEEGSYGYTF. As DNA, the CDR3 is TGCAGCGTTGAAGAGGGGAGCTATGGCTACACCTTC.

V and J are TRBV20-1 and TRBJ2-1, with TRBD2 as a possible D gene (7 bases). The CDR3 loop spans 14 amino acids. Between the trimmed V and J ends, which lost 8 bases and 2 bases, there was a span of 16 bases. From germline, CDR1 is DFQATT and CDR2 SNEGSKA (reference sequence). The CDR3 reads CSSREGGPYNEQFF. The CDR3 DNA is TGCAGTTCCAGGGAGGGGGGTCCCTACAATGAGCAGTTCTTC.

The chain recombines TRBV2 with TRBJ2-7; D perhaps matches TRBD1 (6 bases). Germline V gene data show CDR1 as SNHLY and CDR2 as FYNNEI. The CDR3 has 14 residues. Deletions cut 6 bases from V and 3 bases from J, with 15 bases between. DNA of the CDR3: TGTGCCAGCAGGGAGGACAGTTCCATCTACGAGCAGTACGTC. Its protein product is CASREDSSIYEQYV.

Ten or more counts support this clonotype. The gene calls are TRBV7-2 and TRBJ1-5; D unclear. Germline lookup yields CDR1 SGHTA and CDR2 FQGNSA. Deletions cut 5 bases from V and 3 bases from J, with 11 bases between. The CDR3 has 14 residues. The DNA for the CDR3 is TGTGCCAGCAGCCCCTGGTCCCCCAATCAGCCCCAGCATTTT. It codes for CASSPWSPNQPQHF.

The chain has TRBV28 and TRBJ1-2; D possibly corresponds to TRBD1 (5 bases). CDR3 length: 15 amino acids. The germline V and J ends were trimmed by 5 bases and 3 bases, with 16 bases remaining between them. Germline V lookup: CDR1 MDHEN, CDR2 SYDVKM. CDR3 nucleotides: TGTGCCAGCAGTGTAGAAGACAGAATTTACTATGGCTACACCTTC. It yields the protein CASSVEDRIYYGYTF.

The DNA of the CDR3 is TGTGCCAGCAGTGAAGCGCCACGGGGGACCACAGATACGCAGTATTTT. It codes for CASSEAPRGTTDTQYF. The chain couples TRBV2 to TRBJ2-3, with TRBD2 as a possible D gene (6 bases). The V and J ends lost 0 bases and 2 bases respectively, with 12 bases between them. Germline V CDR1 and CDR2: SNHLY, FYNNEI. The CDR3 sequence is 16 residues long.

On this clonotype itself: Since a much larger clone is just one base distant, this may be a read error. Because the CDR3 is missing its conserved closing phenylalanine or tryptophan, this is likely a read error. The chain links TRBV10-3 to TRBJ1-2; 9 bases align to TRBD1. Germline lookup yields CDR1 ENHRY and CDR2 SYGVKD. There are 15 residues in the CDR3. The V segment lost 0 bases and the J segment 4 bases; nucleotides outside the gene matches: 3. The CDR3 DNA is TGTGCCATCAGTGAGTCGGGGACAGGGACCTATGGCTACACCTCC. Protein sequence: CAISESGTGTYGYTS.

The chain combines TRBV5-6 with TRBJ1-1; a weak D match, TRBD1 (5 bases). Trimming removed 5 bases at V and 11 bases at J, with 16 bases between. Germline V lookup: CDR1 SGHDT, CDR2 YYEEEE. This CDR3 contains 12 residues. Here the CDR3 reads CASSSPGLEAFF. Written as DNA, the CDR3 is TGTGCCAGCAGTTCCCCGGGACTCGAGGCTTTCTTT.

The rearrangement uses TRBV28 and TRBJ2-3; 10 nucleotides match TRBD2. Per germline, CDR1 MDHEN and CDR2 SYDVKM. The CDR3 contains 16 residues. Germline trimming cut 3 bases from V and 2 bases from J; bases unmatched to any gene: 5. This chain's CDR3 is CASSFELAGDTDTQYF. In nucleotides, the CDR3 is TGTGCCAGCAGTTTCGAGCTAGCGGGGGACACAGATACGCAGTATTTT.

V and J are TRBV6-6 and TRBJ2-7, with TRBD2 matching 13 bases. The germline V gene has CDR1 MNHNY and CDR2 SVGAGI (reference sequence). The CDR3 totals 15 residues. Trimming removed 6 bases from V and 2 bases from J; junction bases left unmatched: 4. CDR3 nucleotides: TGTGCCAGCAGGGGACTAGCGGGGTCTACCTACGAGCAGTACGTC. Translated: CASRGLAGSTYEQYV.

The chain carries TRBV28 and TRBJ1-1; D unclear. CDR1 MDHEN and CDR2 SYDVKM come from the germline V gene. Trimming cost V 6 bases and J 9 bases, with 11 bases left between them. CDR3 length: 11 residues. Here the CDR3 reads CASSPRRQAFF. The CDR3 coding sequence is TGTGCCAGCAGCCCACGGAGGCAAGCTTTCTTT.

The rearrangement joins TRBV14 to TRBJ1-3; D might be TRBD1 (5 bases). Per germline, CDR1 SGHDN and CDR2 FVKESK. V lost 1 base, J lost 7 bases, and 11 bases lay in between. The CDR3 extends over 14 amino acids. CDR3 sequence reads: CASSQVYGANTIYF. The CDR3 coding sequence is TGTGCCAGCAGCCAAGTATATGGGGCGAACACCATATATTTT. Using reference TRBV14 and TRBJ1-3 for the parts outside the CDR3, the full variable domain is EAGVTQFPSHSVIEKGQTVTLRCDPISGHDNLYWYRRVMGKEIKFLLHFVKESKQDESGMPNNRFLAERTGGTYSTLKVQPAELEDSGVYFCASSQVYGANTIYFGEGSWLTVV.

V usage is TRBV7-6 and J usage is TRBJ1-5, with TRBD1 identical over 9 bases. This CDR3 has 17 residues. Per the germline V gene, CDR1 is SGHVS and CDR2 is FNYEAQ. With V trimmed by 4 bases and J by 6 bases, 13 bases remained unmatched. For the CDR3, the DNA is TGTGCCAGCAGCTGGGTTGGGGACAGGGATATCGGTCAGCCCCAGCATTTT. It is translated as CASSWVGDRDIGQPQHF.

Ten or more counts support this clonotype. This chain connects TRBV11-1 to TRBJ2-3; no definite D call. Trimming shortened V by 2 bases and J by 6 bases, and 15 bases separated the two germline ends. This CDR3 is built from 15 residues. Germline V lookup: CDR1 SGHAT, CDR2 FQDESV (reference sequence). CDR3 in DNA: TGTGCCAGCAGCTTAAGGCTGGGTCTAGACGATACGCAGTATTTT. Translating it yields CASSLRLGLDDTQYF.

This clonotype was seen ten or more times. The chain couples TRBV6-2 or TRBV6-3 to TRBJ2-3; a weak D match, TRBD2 (7 bases). CDR1 and CDR2 (germline): MNHEY, SVGEGT. The CDR3 covers 23 residues. V lost 8 bases, J lost 1 base, and 40 bases lay in between. The CDR3 coding sequence is TGTGCCAGCGTGGGGGGGCCCCATTTCGCCGACGGCCATTTTTTCGAAGGCACAGATACGCAGTATTTT. This codes for CASVGGPHFADGHFFEGTDTQYF.

This clonotype was found many times. The chain carries TRBV7-2 and TRBJ1-1; no clear D. This CDR3 spans 15 amino acids. Germline-derived CDR1 and CDR2 are SGHTA and FQGNSA. With 1 base removed from V and 6 bases from J, the gap between germline ends came to 15 bases. The CDR3 region has the DNA TGTGCCAGCAGCTTAGTATTCCTAGGCAGCGCTGAAGCTTTCTTT. It is translated as CASSLVFLGSAEAFF.

This clonotype was counted between two and nine times. V is TRBV20-1 and J is TRBJ1-2, with a possible D match to TRBD1 (6 bases). Germline assignment: CDR1 DFQATT and CDR2 SNEGSKA (reference sequence). CDR3 length: 14 residues. Trimming shortened V by 2 bases and J by 4 bases, and 14 bases separated the two germline ends. CDR3 in DNA: TGCAGTGCTAGATCCCTAGGGGGGGGCTATGGCTACACCTTC. It translates to CSARSLGGGYGYTF.